This T cell receptor beta chain appears in the sequencing data of a study of human T cells and chemical hapten exposure. Study as a whole: 2% DPC was applied to about 2 cm by about 2 cm of upper inner arm skin for sensitization.

V trimming: 5 bases; J trimming: 0 bases; junction bases outside the gene matches: 6. This CDR3 is built from 16 residues. The germline gives CDR1 MDHEN, CDR2 SYDVKM. The sample's time point: pre-sensitization, week 0. The treatment: therapeutic diphenylcyclopropenone sensitization with weekly scalp DPC. Authors' processing steps: There were a median of approximately 88,000 TCRs per sample, with a range from roughly 23,224 to 690,600. TCRdb itself ran the RACE reads through MiXCR, one entry per CDR3 protein. The V and J calls were not made by the authors but by TCRdb's processing. Of 150,000 to 200,000 distinct CDR3 sequences in the sample, around 30% were seen once.

The V call is TRBV28, the J call TRBJ1-4; TRBD1 aligns across 7 bases. This specimen was whole blood, taken in connection with sensitization to the hapten diphenylcyclopropenone (DPC). The sequence was collected from a woman in her twenties or thirties with alopecia areata. Some clones in this sample may be carry-over from other donors' samples. The CDR3 region is CASSHTGASTNEKLFF. CDR3 coding DNA: TGTGCCAGCAGTCATACAGGGGCGTCAACTAATGAAAAACTGTTTTTT. The full variable domain, with the rest looked up from reference TRBV28 and TRBJ1-4, is DVKVTQSSRYLVKRTGEKVFLECVQDMDHENMFWYRQDPGLGLRLIYFSYDVKMKEKGDIPEGYSVSREKKERFSLILESASTNQTSMYLCASSHTGASTNEKLFFGSGTQLSVL.